This T cell receptor (beta chain) was captured in a study of OX40 agonist ivuxolimab in advanced cancers. Across the study: Given to patients was ivuxolimab, an agonistic anti-OX40 (CD134) antibody. Patients receiving dose escalation had hepatocellular carcinoma, melanoma, renal cell or head and neck cancer.

On this clone: Its antigen is undetermined.

Study-level findings and limits: Among T cells, CD8+ cells averaged more expanded clones than CD4+ cells.

The timepoints at which blood was sampled were baseline, cycle 4 day 1, and cycle 7 day 1. Measured with immunoSEQ multiplex PCR; TCRdb has only the in-frame clones, and not every one. This sample carries over 80,000 clones, about 84% of them seen once, and the ten largest clones take less than 6%. Germline V gene data show CDR1 as MNHEY and CDR2 as SMNVEV (reference sequence). Trimming cost V 2 bases and J 5 bases, with 10 bases left between them. The CDR3 is 15 residues long. The sequencing here drew on CD4+ or CD8+ T cells sorted from blood, taken in a trial of the OX40 agonist ivuxolimab. The chain is built from TRBV27 and TRBJ2-6; D unclear. The source of this sequence is an adult with an advanced solid tumor such as melanoma, head and neck, liver or kidney cancer. CDR3 in amino acids: CASSLIPLWANVLTF. CDR3 nucleotide sequence: TGTGCCAGCAGTTTAATCCCGCTCTGGGCCAACGTCCTGACTTTC. Based on the CDR3 plus reference TRBV27 and TRBJ2-6, the full variable domain is EAQVTQNPRYLITVTGKKLTVTCSQNMNHEYMSWYRQDPGLGLRQIYYSMNVEVTDKGDVPEGYKVSRKEKRNFPLILESPSPNQTSLYFCASSLIPLWANVLTFGAGSRLTVL.